A single sample gave rise to the 31 T cell receptor beta chains below, sequenced in a study of T cells in Graves' hyperthyroidism and ophthalmopathy. The TCR beta CDR3 regions underwent amplification using RNA transcripts as the source. The HTBI primer set drove a first-round RT-PCR of the TCR CDR3. TCRdb reprocessed the multiplex PCR reads with MiXCR, giving one entry per CDR3 protein. The data contain some 300,000 distinct CDR3 sequences, roughly 15% of them singletons. The specimen was blood. The receptors derive from a woman in her twenties or thirties with Graves' hyperthyroidism that later progressed to Graves' ophthalmopathy.

This clonotype appeared a single time. A read error may be the cause here, since a much bigger clone is one base away. V and J are TRBV5-1 and TRBJ2-5; D is perhaps TRBD2 (5 bases). Trimming took off 2 bases at V and 4 bases at J, with 9 bases between the two ends. The CDR3 loop spans 13 amino acids. The germline V gene encodes CDR1 SGHRS and CDR2 YFSETQ. The CDR3: CASSFEGIETQYF. CDR3 coding DNA: TGCGCCAGCAGCTTCGAGGGAATAGAGACCCAGTACTTC.

The V gene is TRBV11-1, the J gene TRBJ1-2; 8 nucleotides agree with TRBD1. Germline V gene sequence: CDR1 SGHAT, CDR2 FQDESV (reference sequence). The CDR3 spans 13 residues. The J segment lost 8 bases and the V segment lost 5 bases, leaving 7 bases of the junction unmatched. The CDR3 nucleotides read TGTGCCAGCAGCCCGACAGGGGCGAGGGGCTACACCTTC. Its translation is CASSPTGARGYTF.

This clonotype came up many times. The rearrangement uses TRBV7-2 and TRBJ2-3; D unresolved. Trimming removed 3 bases at V and 0 bases at J, with 7 bases between. Germline V gene lookup returns CDR1 SGHTA and CDR2 FQGNSA. The CDR3 runs to 14 residues. The CDR3 region is CASSFYQSTDTQYF. CDR3 sequence (DNA): TGTGCCAGCAGCTTTTACCAGAGCACAGATACGCAGTATTTT.

In this sample, this clonotype turned up many times. The chain joins TRBV11-3 to TRBJ2-3, with D hard to call. This CDR3 contains 13 residues. V shed 2 bases and J shed 0 bases, with 3 bases lying between them. CDR1 and CDR2 (germline): SGHNT, YENEEA. DNA for the CDR3: TGTGCCAGCAGCTTAACTAGCACAGATACGCAGTATTTT. Translated, it gives CASSLTSTDTQYF.

The table lists this clonotype with many counts. This chain uses TRBV27 with TRBJ1-5; D perhaps matches TRBD1 (5 bases). Between the trimmed V and J ends, which lost 9 bases and 6 bases, there was a span of 18 bases. Germline CDR1 MNHEY, CDR2 SMNVEV (reference sequence). This CDR3 is 14 amino acids long. The CDR3 DNA follows: TGTGCCAGTATCTTCGGGGCGCAAGTTCAGCCCCAGCATTTT. Translated, it gives CASIFGAQVQPQHF.

At least ten counts were recorded for this clonotype. This chain connects TRBV6-2 or TRBV6-3 to TRBJ1-2, with D hard to call. There are 12 residues in the CDR3. With 8 bases removed from V and 8 bases from J, the gap between germline ends came to 15 bases. Germline V lookup: CDR1 MNHEY, CDR2 SVGEGT. The CDR3 reads CASEDPGRGYTF. As DNA, the CDR3 is TGTGCCAGCGAGGACCCCGGTAGAGGCTACACCTTC.

This clonotype has only a few counts. The rearrangement joins TRBV20-1 to TRBJ2-1; 7 nucleotides match TRBD2. J was trimmed by 11 bases and V by 0 bases; bases with no gene match: 4. The germline V gene encodes CDR1 DFQATT and CDR2 SNEGSKA (reference sequence). This CDR3 is 12 amino acids long. The CDR3 DNA reads TGCAGTGCTAGAGATGAGACTAGCCAGCAGTTCTTC. Amino acid sequence: CSARDETSQQFF.

This clonotype appeared a few times. The rearrangement links TRBV29-1 to TRBJ2-1; D is possibly TRBD2 (6 bases). The germline V gene encodes CDR1 SQVTM and CDR2 ANQGSEA. CDR3 size: 12 residues. V was pared by 4 bases and J by 7 bases, with 11 bases between. CDR3 in DNA: TGCAGCGTTGCGGGACTCCGAAATGAGCAGTTCTTC. It encodes CSVAGLRNEQFF.

A word on this clonotype: A read error is possible here, since a much larger clone lies one base away. The chain couples TRBV15 to TRBJ1-2, with 8 bases fitting TRBD1. Germline V gives CDR1 LNHNV, CDR2 YYDKDF (reference sequence). V dropped 1 base and J dropped 4; count of bases not matched to a gene: 5. The CDR3 length is 15 residues. In nucleotides, the CDR3 is TGTGCCACCAGCAGAGGACCAGGGGGCGGCTATGGCTACACCTTC. Its protein is CATSRGPGGGYGYTF.

This clonotype was recorded many times. The chain has TRBV20-1 and TRBJ2-1; perhaps TRBD2 as D (5 bases). CDR3 length: 12 residues. Germline values: CDR1 DFQATT, CDR2 SNEGSKA (reference sequence). V dropped 7 bases and J dropped 6 bases, with 13 bases sitting between them. The CDR3 region has the DNA TGCAGTGTCACAGTAGCGTCCAATGAGCAGTTCTTC. Translating it yields CSVTVASNEQFF.

This clonotype was counted ten times or more. The chain joins TRBV29-1 to TRBJ1-2, with 8 bases aligning to TRBD1. The CDR3 runs to 13 residues. V shed 7 bases, J shed 5 bases, and the junction held 9 bases outside the gene matches. Germline loops: CDR1 SQVTM, CDR2 ANQGSEA. Here the CDR3 reads CSAVPGQEYGYTF. The CDR3 region has the DNA TGCAGCGCTGTGCCGGGACAGGAATATGGCTACACCTTC.

At least ten counts were recorded for this clonotype. The chain has TRBV7-2 and TRBJ2-7; D is perhaps TRBD2 (5 bases). V gave up 1 base and J gave up 6 bases, with 16 bases separating them. The CDR3 has 15 amino acids. CDR1 is SGHTA and CDR2 is FQGNSA in the germline V gene. This CDR3 reads CASSLGQTGKGEQYF. In DNA, the CDR3 is TGTGCCAGCAGCTTAGGGCAGACGGGGAAGGGCGAGCAGTACTTC. Combining the CDR3 with reference TRBV7-2 and TRBJ2-7 gives the whole variable domain GAGVSQSPSNKVTEKGKDVELRCDPISGHTALYWYRQSLGQGLEFLIYFQGNSAPDKSGLPSDRFSAERTGGSVSTLTIQRTQQEDSAVYLCASSLGQTGKGEQYFGPGTRLTVT.

The chain recombines TRBV2 with TRBJ1-5; D perhaps matches TRBD1 (5 bases). This CDR3 is built from 16 residues. The V gene's germline CDR1 is SNHLY and CDR2 FYNNEI. V lost 6 bases and J 3 bases, leaving 18 bases between the germline ends. The chain's CDR3 is CASSPRTRADNQPQHF. DNA of the CDR3: TGTGCCAGCAGCCCCCGGACACGGGCCGACAATCAGCCCCAGCATTTT.

This clonotype was observed at least ten times. One end of the junction varies from germline; a read error may be responsible. The chain recombines TRBV7-7 with TRBJ2-5; 8 bases align to TRBD1. CDR3 size: 16 residues. In germline, CDR1 is SSHAT, CDR2 FNYEAQ (reference sequence). CDR3 nucleotides: TGTGCTAGCAGCCAGAGGACAGGGTCGCTGCTAGAGACCCAGTACTTC. Translating it yields CASSQRTGSLLETQYF.

Concerning this clonotype itself: A clone one base away is much larger, so this may be a read error. The chain couples TRBV3-1 to TRBJ2-7; D remains ambiguous. Germline CDR1 LGHDT, CDR2 YNNKEL (reference sequence). The CDR3 is 15 amino acids. The CDR3 region is CAGSVTGPPPYEQYF. The CDR3 nucleotides read TGTGCCGGCAGCGTCACCGGGCCCCCGCCCTACGAGCAGTACTTC.

This clonotype was observed many times. The rearrangement links TRBV28 to TRBJ2-1, with a tentative D call TRBD2 (5 bases). CDR3 length: 13 amino acids. The germline V gene has CDR1 MDHEN and CDR2 SYDVKM. Trimming took 2 bases from V and 8 from J, leaving 10 bases between them. CDR3: CASSLERSHEQFF. The DNA for the CDR3 is TGTGCCAGCAGTTTAGAGCGGTCCCATGAGCAGTTCTTC.

This clonotype was counted at least ten times. The rearrangement links TRBV30 to TRBJ1-1; TRBD1 aligns across 8 bases. Looked up from germline, CDR1 is GTSNPN and CDR2 is SVGIG (reference sequence). With 6 bases clipped from V and 0 bases from J, the junction kept 3 bases outside the gene matches. This CDR3 region has 13 residues. The CDR3 sequence is CACWDRLNTEAFF. The CDR3 DNA sequence: TGTGCCTGTTGGGACAGGCTGAACACTGAAGCTTTCTTT.

This clonotype was observed at least ten times. The V gene is TRBV6-2 or TRBV6-3, the J gene TRBJ2-7; D is uncertain. The germline V gene has CDR1 MNHEY and CDR2 SVGEGT. V was cut by 4 bases and J by 3 bases, with 10 bases left in between. The CDR3 runs 13 residues. CDR3 sequence reads: CASSLNSLYEQYF. The CDR3 DNA is TGTGCCAGCAGTTTGAATAGCCTCTACGAGCAGTACTTC.

This clonotype was seen many times. CDR3 residues: CSARVDGSGTGELFF. CDR3 nucleotides: TGCAGTGCTAGGGTGGACGGGAGTGGCACCGGGGAGCTGTTTTTT. This chain connects TRBV20-1 to TRBJ2-2; D might be TRBD2 (6 bases). CDR3 size: 15 residues. Germline-derived CDR1 and CDR2 are DFQATT and SNEGSKA (reference sequence). V shed 3 bases and J shed 4 bases, with 15 bases lying between them.

This clonotype was observed many times. V is TRBV28 and J is TRBJ2-5; D could derive from TRBD1 or TRBD2 (5 bases each). V lost 5 bases to trimming and J lost 4 bases, with 17 bases between them. CDR3 length: 15 residues. Looked up from germline, CDR1 is MDHEN and CDR2 is SYDVKM. CDR3: CASSPPSGRAETQYF. The CDR3 region has the DNA TGTGCCAGCAGTCCCCCGTCAGGGCGGGCAGAGACCCAGTACTTC.

This clonotype was recorded many times. The chain carries TRBV6-2 or TRBV6-3 and TRBJ1-3, with D unresolved. The V end lost 0 bases, the J end lost 4 bases, and 7 bases lay between the germline ends. The CDR3 is made up of 14 amino acids. Looked up from germline, CDR1 is MNHEY and CDR2 is SVGEGT. The CDR3 nucleotides read TGTGCCAGCAGTTACTCCGGTGGCGGAAACACCATATATTTT. This sequence encodes CASSYSGGGNTIYF.

This clonotype turned up a few times. This chain connects TRBV7-3 to TRBJ2-6; TRBD1 aligns across 8 bases. Germline trimming cut 5 bases from V and 2 bases from J; bases unmatched to any gene: 5. The CDR3 is made up of 16 amino acids. Germline loops: CDR1 SGHTA, CDR2 FQGTGA. The CDR3 is CASSMTGEAGANVLTF. CDR3 coding DNA: TGTGCCAGCAGCATGACAGGGGAGGCTGGGGCCAACGTCCTGACTTTC.

This clonotype was picked up many times. This chain connects TRBV28 to TRBJ1-3; 7 bases match TRBD1. This CDR3 has 18 residues. Germline V CDR1 and CDR2: MDHEN, SYDVKM. The V gene end was trimmed by 6 bases and the J gene end by 0 bases; junction bases not matched to a gene: 14. The CDR3 here is CASRGGRGQTHSGNTIYF. In nucleotides, the CDR3 is TGTGCCAGCAGGGGCGGCCGGGGACAGACCCACTCTGGAAACACCATATATTTT.

The table lists this clonotype with many counts. The V gene is TRBV19, the J gene TRBJ2-7, with 7 bases aligning to TRBD1. The CDR3 runs to 14 residues. The junction had 7 bases not matched to a gene; V was cut back by 6 bases and J by 2 bases. Looked up from germline, CDR1 is LNHDA and CDR2 is SQIVND (reference sequence). CDR3 coding DNA: TGTGCCAGTAGCATGTTGGACAGGACCTACGAGCAGTACTTC. Protein sequence: CASSMLDRTYEQYF.

At least ten counts were recorded for this clonotype. This sequence joins TRBV7-9 and TRBJ2-1; TRBD2 matches at 8 bases. CDR1 and CDR2 (germline): SEHNR, FQNEAQ (reference sequence). CDR3 size: 17 residues. With 4 bases clipped from V and 3 bases from J, the junction kept 11 bases outside the gene matches. CDR3 region: CASSSSVGGRNYNEQFF. In nucleotides, the CDR3 is TGTGCCAGCAGCTCTTCCGTTGGCGGGAGGAACTACAATGAGCAGTTCTTC.

In its sample, this clonotype was seen many times. This chain joins TRBV24-1 and TRBJ2-5; a weak D match, TRBD1 (6 bases). This CDR3 comprises 14 residues. V was pared by 9 bases and J by 5 bases, with 18 bases between. CDR1 KGHDR and CDR2 SFDVKD come from the germline V gene. The CDR3 nucleotides read TGTGCCACCGCTAGAGGGGCAGGGGACGAGACCCAGTACTTC. The encoded protein is CATARGAGDETQYF.

Only a few counts were recorded for this clonotype. The V gene is TRBV4-2, the J gene TRBJ2-7; a possible D gene is TRBD1 (6 bases). The V end was cut by 1 base, the J end by 3 bases, with 22 bases between. The length of the CDR3 is 18 residues. Per germline, CDR1 LGHNA and CDR2 YNFKEQ. The CDR3 DNA follows: TGTGCCAGCAGCCAAGGCCCCCTGTCAGGGGCGCTGAACTACGAGCAGTACTTC. Translated: CASSQGPLSGALNYEQYF.

The genes are TRBV5-1 and TRBJ2-5, with D possibly matching TRBD1 (6 bases). CDR1 is SGHRS and CDR2 is YFSETQ in the germline V gene. V lost 6 bases and J lost 1, with 19 bases in between. The CDR3 has 16 residues. In DNA form, the CDR3 reads TGCGCCAGCACCCTTGAAGCTACAGGGAGCCAAGAGACCCAGTACTTC. This encodes CASTLEATGSQETQYF.

This clonotype was recorded many times. J is TRBJ1-2 and V is TRBV20-1; 7 bases line up with TRBD1. Germline CDR1 reads DFQATT; CDR2 reads SNEGSKA (reference sequence). CDR3 size: 13 residues. V lost 1 base and J lost 6; bases outside the gene matches: 5. The CDR3 loop reads CSARVRGGDGYTF. CDR3 nucleotide sequence: TGCAGTGCTAGAGTCAGGGGGGGGGATGGCTACACCTTC.

This clonotype showed up many times. This sequence joins TRBV7-8 and TRBJ2-1; tentative D call: TRBD2 (5 bases). Germline V gives CDR1 SGHVS, CDR2 FQNEAQ. This CDR3 region has 15 residues. V shed 7 bases and J shed 3 bases, with 16 bases lying between them. CDR3 DNA: TGTGCCAGCATGGGGAATGAGGGAATCTACAATGAGCAGTTCTTC. This gives the protein CASMGNEGIYNEQFF.

This clonotype was picked up many times. The chain employs TRBV6-2 or TRBV6-3 and TRBJ1-4; 7 bases agree with TRBD1. The CDR3 spans 15 residues. The germline CDR1 and CDR2 sequences are MNHEY and SVGEGT. With V trimmed by 6 bases and J by 3 bases, 7 bases remained unmatched. For the CDR3, the DNA is TGTGCCAGCAGCACAGCCGGGACAGCTAATGAAAAACTGTTTTTT. It codes for CASSTAGTANEKLFF.